This TCR beta chain was documented in a study of monozygotic twins with inflammatory bowel disease (dated by TCRdb to the late 2010s). Context from the whole study: The complete study included 28 monozygotic twin pairs: 19 IBD-discordant Danish pairs and nine German pairs, of which four were IBD-concordant and five were IBD-discordant. Within discordant pairs, disease-associated traits were sought mainly by comparing IBD patients with their genetically identical healthy co-twins. Each individual had, on average, about 151 000 unique TCRalpha sequences and 181 000 unique TCRbeta sequences available for analysis.

Details on this clonotype: This clone's antigen is unknown.

Sequences WNHNN (CDR1) and SYGVQD (CDR2) are obtained from the germline V gene (reference sequence). The CDR3 runs 15 residues from the cysteine to the phenylalanine. No DNA sequence is on record. From each donor, a 2.5 ml peripheral blood sample was drawn into PAXgene tubes and stored at -80 degrees C. Total RNA was isolated from whole blood with the PAXgene blood miRNA kit on an automated QIAcube, without T cell sorting. Peripheral blood from monozygotic twin pairs, either concordant or discordant for inflammatory bowel disease, underwent deep TCRalpha and TCRbeta repertoire profiling that used unique molecular barcoding. For every twin pair, smoking habits were documented, and each individual was categorised as a current, former or never smoker. Receptor amplification or capture employed 5' RACE. Preparation of each TCR library used 3,500 to 4,500 ng of total RNA. For each sample, cDNA synthesis was carried out in eight separate reactions using SMARTScribe reverse transcriptase. During cDNA synthesis, template switching was used to introduce unique molecular identifiers that contained a 6-nucleotide sample barcode. TCRalpha and TCRbeta cDNA was amplified by two nested PCRs of around 16 and 10 cycles, with bead purification after each PCR. Before amplification, cDNA was treated with uracil DNA-glycosylase and purified using the QIAquick PCR purification kit. The second PCR was the step at which Illumina TruSeq-compatible adapters and sample-specific barcodes were added. Library quality and concentration were assessed using TapeStation and Qubit, and roughly 5 ng of each library was pooled. Sequencing of pooled libraries was carried out on an Illumina HiSeq2500 single-index Rapid Run using 2 x 100 bp reads and custom sequencing primers. Turning to the authors' computational methods: PCR and sequencing errors were corrected by UMI-based consensus assembly using MiGEC version 1.2.6. MiXCR version 2.1.1 was used to carry out V(D)J alignment, clonotype assembly and CDR3 extraction. To normalise gene usage, clonotype sharing and MAIT/NKT TCR abundance, the analysis used the top 1000, 10 000 and 20 000 clonotypes per sample. After downsampling to 27 000 UMIs, diversity was calculated as the inverse Simpson index using the vegan R package. Paired Mann-Whitney U tests were applied to discordant twin pairs, and Benjamini-Hochberg correction was used for multiple testing. TCRdb reprocessed the public reads and reports one entry per CDR3 protein sequence, without DNA. The V and J calls and clone size are TCRdb's, not the authors'. The table kept for this sample lists about 210,000 distinct CDR3 sequences. Around 1.5% of the sample lies in the top ten.

Overall study results and their limits: Fewer clonotypes were shared with other individuals by IBD patients than by healthy twins, most markedly in patients showing signs of disease activity. The analysis was unable to tell different T cell subtypes apart. Repertoire similarity did not differ between concordant and discordant twins, possibly due to limited statistical power. IBD patients had lower TCRbeta repertoire diversity, measured by the inverse Simpson index, than their healthy co-twins. Because patients received different immunosuppressive treatments, the repertoires may have picked up extra background noise and variability between individuals. The results gave no support for a single strong signal or clonotype linked to IBD.

This receptor chain uses TRBV10-1 and TRBJ2-7. Specimen: blood. The TCR originated in a human donor with ulcerative colitis or Crohn's disease, or a healthy co-twin of an affected twin (not recorded which). The CDR3 reads CASSDNGLGSYEQYF.